Below, 25 T cell receptor beta chains from the same sample are listed, as sequenced in a study of blood T cell repertoires in COVID-19. Some clones are missing from TCRdb's copy, which holds only in-frame ones; the method was immunoSEQ multiplex PCR. The sample has more than 200,000 clones, 88% seen once. The sequenced sample consisted of PBMCs or T cells enriched from blood (not recorded which). These receptors all stem from a woman in her 30s who had been exposed to COVID-19.

V is TRBV5-4 and J is TRBJ1-1; the D gene is possibly TRBD1 (6 bases). CDR1 is SGHNT and CDR2 is YYREEE in the germline V gene (reference sequence). The V end was cut by 3 bases, the J end by 4 bases, with 16 bases between. The CDR3 extends over 15 amino acids. The CDR3: CASSSTGRLGTEAFF. The CDR3 nucleotides are TGTGCCAGCAGCTCTACAGGGAGATTGGGCACTGAAGCTTTCTTT.

To note about this clone: Compared with germline, one end of the junction differs, possibly owing to a read error. The genes are TRBV19 and TRBJ1-1; no firm D call. CDR1 LNHDA and CDR2 SQIVND come from the germline V gene (reference sequence). CDR3 length: 12 residues. In DNA, the CDR3 is TGTGCCAGTAACATCGGTAACAGTGAAGCTTTCTTT. This translates into CASNIGNSEAFF.

The chain combines TRBV19 with TRBJ2-4; 7 bases agree with TRBD1. Germline V lookup: CDR1 LNHDA, CDR2 SQIVND (reference sequence). The CDR3 totals 16 residues. Unmatched junction bases numbered 5, after V lost 3 bases and J lost 0 bases. CDR3 DNA sequence: TGTGCCAGTAGTATGGGGACAGTTCTAGCCAAAAACATTCAGTACTTC. Protein product: CASSMGTVLAKNIQYF.

The chain links TRBV7-8 to TRBJ1-4; D gene ambiguous. The CDR3 covers 13 residues. V lost 1 base and J 8 bases, leaving 8 bases between the germline ends. CDR1 is SGHVS and CDR2 is FQNEAQ in the germline V gene. CDR3 residues: CASSLELAEKLFF. The CDR3 nucleotides read TGTGCCAGCAGCTTAGAACTAGCAGAAAAACTGTTTTTT. The full variable domain, its missing parts supplied by reference TRBV7-8 and TRBJ1-4, is GAGVSQSPRYKVAKRGQDVALRCDPISGHVSLFWYQQALGQGPEFLTYFQNEAQLDKSGLPSDRFFAERPEGSVSTLKIQRTQQEDSAVYLCASSLELAEKLFFGSGTQLSVL.

This chain joins TRBV9 and TRBJ2-7, with TRBD2 identical over 14 bases. This CDR3 has 15 residues. Germline CDR1 reads SGDLS; CDR2 reads YYNGEE. V shed 1 base, J shed 6 bases, and the junction held 3 bases outside the gene matches. The CDR3 sequence is CASSVRGLAGGEQYF. Here the CDR3 DNA reads TGTGCCAGCAGCGTAAGAGGACTAGCGGGAGGCGAGCAGTACTTC.

This chain joins TRBV9 and TRBJ2-3; D perhaps matches TRBD2 (5 bases). The germline CDR1 and CDR2 sequences are SGDLS and YYNGEE. This CDR3 region has 15 residues. Trimming stripped 4 bases from V and 0 bases from J, with 12 bases between. The CDR3 DNA reads TGTGCCAGCAGCCCCAGCGGCGGGAGCACAGATACGCAGTATTTT. It encodes CASSPSGGSTDTQYF.

V gene TRBV4-1 combines with J gene TRBJ2-7, with 10 bases lining up with TRBD2. The CDR3 totals 15 residues. V was pared by 1 base and J by 4 bases, with 4 bases of the junction left unmatched. In germline, CDR1 is MGHRA, CDR2 YSYEKL. CDR3 bases: TGCGCCAGCAGCCAAGTGGCTAGCGGGAGATACGAGCAGTACTTC. It translates to CASSQVASGRYEQYF.

The V and J genes are TRBV3-1 (or the pseudogene TRBV3-2) and TRBJ1-6; 9 bases are a match to TRBD1. Germline trimming cut 2 bases from V and 7 bases from J; bases unmatched to any gene: 6. This CDR3 region has 16 residues. Germline V gene data show CDR1 as LGHDT and CDR2 as YNNKEL (reference sequence). The chain's CDR3 is CASSQLGQGLNSPLHF. In nucleotides, the CDR3 is TGTGCCAGCAGCCAACTCGGACAGGGGTTGAATTCACCCCTCCACTTT.

V is TRBV30 and J is TRBJ1-2, with no clear D. The CDR3 contains 13 residues. Germline V gene sequence: CDR1 GTSNPN, CDR2 SVGIG (reference sequence). The V and J ends lost 3 bases and 0 bases respectively, with 8 bases between them. CDR3 sequence reads: CAWRQPTNYGYTF. The CDR3 DNA is TGTGCCTGGAGACAGCCGACTAACTATGGCTACACCTTC.

The chain carries TRBV30 and TRBJ1-2; D ambiguous. The V gene's germline CDR1 is GTSNPN and CDR2 SVGIG (reference sequence). There are 14 residues in the CDR3. V was cut by 6 bases and J by 0 bases, with 14 bases left in between. CDR3 protein: CACDGRGTNYGYTF. The CDR3 DNA sequence: TGTGCCTGTGACGGGAGAGGCACTAACTATGGCTACACCTTC.

The sample holds one count of this clone. The genes are TRBV30 and TRBJ1-3; possible D gene TRBD1, 5 bases. This CDR3 contains 15 residues. The V and J ends lost 0 bases and 9 bases respectively, with 18 bases between them. Germline lookup yields CDR1 GTSNPN and CDR2 SVGIG (reference sequence). The CDR3 region is CAWSVRWGDEVTIYF. The CDR3 DNA follows: TGTGCCTGGAGTGTCCGGTGGGGGGATGAGGTCACCATATATTTT.

The rearrangement uses TRBV29-1 and TRBJ2-1; 7 nucleotides match TRBD2. The V gene's germline CDR1 is SQVTM and CDR2 ANQGSEA. V lost 3 bases, J lost 3 bases, and 5 bases stayed unmatched. The CDR3 is made up of 14 amino acids. The CDR3: CSVEGGSFYNEQFF. In DNA form, the CDR3 reads TGCAGCGTTGAGGGCGGGAGTTTCTACAATGAGCAGTTCTTC.

V gene TRBV30 combines with J gene TRBJ1-2, with D unresolved. The V end was cut by 3 bases, the J end by 5 bases, with 10 bases between. Germline CDR1 and CDR2: GTSNPN and SVGIG (reference sequence). The CDR3 covers 12 residues. CDR3 loop: CAWRQRSYGYTF. The CDR3 bases are TGTGCCTGGAGACAGCGGAGTTATGGCTACACCTTC.

V usage is TRBV3-1 (or the pseudogene TRBV3-2) and J usage is TRBJ2-5, with TRBD2 matching over 8 bases. Germline values: CDR1 LGHDT, CDR2 YNNKEL (reference sequence). With V trimmed by 4 bases and J by 2 bases, 9 bases remained unmatched. This CDR3 region has 16 residues. CDR3 region: CASSPDTSGRQETQYF. The CDR3 DNA is TGTGCCAGCAGCCCAGACACTAGCGGACGTCAAGAGACCCAGTACTTC.

This chain connects TRBV10-1 to TRBJ2-2; 14 bases are shared with TRBD2. This CDR3 spans 21 amino acids. Unmatched junction bases numbered 17, after V lost 6 bases and J lost 2 bases. Germline CDR1 reads WNHNN; CDR2 reads SYGVQD (reference sequence). CDR3 in DNA: TGCGCCAGCAGGAAAGACGGGACTAGCGGGAGAAGGGTCCCAAACACCGGGGAGCTGTTTTTT. It specifies CASRKDGTSGRRVPNTGELFF.

This clone was seen once. This rearrangement joins TRBV9 to TRBJ2-1; 8 positions agree with TRBD2. The CDR3 has 15 amino acids. CDR1 SGDLS and CDR2 YYNGEE come from the germline V gene. With 4 bases clipped from V and 3 bases from J, the junction kept 6 bases outside the gene matches. CDR3 nucleotides: TGTGCCAGCAGCCCCGAGGGACTAGGCTACAATGAGCAGTTCTTC. Translation gives CASSPEGLGYNEQFF. Combining the CDR3 with reference TRBV9 and TRBJ2-1 gives the whole variable domain DSGVTQTPKHLITATGQRVTLRCSPRSGDLSVYWYQQSLDQGLQFLIQYYNGEERAKGNILERFSAQQFPDLHSELNLSSLELGDSALYFCASSPEGLGYNEQFFGPGTRLTVL.

The chain employs TRBV6-6 and TRBJ1-1; no reliable D call. CDR1 and CDR2 (germline): MNHNY, SVGAGI (reference sequence). The length of the CDR3 is 14 residues. V was shortened by 6 bases and J by 0 bases, with 11 bases between the two germline ends. CDR3 nucleotide sequence: TGTGCCAGCAGCAGCTACCAGGTGAACACTGAAGCTTTCTTT. Its protein product is CASSSYQVNTEAFF.

V usage is TRBV19 and J usage is TRBJ2-7; 11 bases are shared with TRBD2. The CDR3 loop spans 17 amino acids. Germline CDR1 is LNHDA and CDR2 is SQIVND (reference sequence). V lost 6 bases and J lost 3; bases outside the gene matches: 13. The CDR3: CASSAGTSGSRGYEQYF. The CDR3 nucleotides read TGTGCCAGTAGCGCCGGAACTAGCGGGAGTAGGGGCTACGAGCAGTACTTC.

This chain joins TRBV6-5 and TRBJ1-5, with no clear D. This CDR3 contains 12 residues. V was pared by 4 bases and J by 4 bases, with 5 bases between. CDR1 is MNHEY, CDR2 SVGAGI, per germline. CDR3 in DNA: TGTGCCAGCAGTTTCTTGAATCAGCCCCAGCATTTT. Translating gives CASSFLNQPQHF.

The chain combines TRBV9 with TRBJ1-2; no definite D call. The germline CDR1 and CDR2 sequences are SGDLS and YYNGEE. Trimming stripped 0 bases from V and 7 bases from J, with 13 bases between. The CDR3 loop spans 14 amino acids. CDR3 nucleotide sequence: TGTGCCAGCAGCGTAGGTTTGCACGGAGGTGGCTACACCTTC. Translation: CASSVGLHGGGYTF. Full variable domain (rest looked up from reference TRBV9 and TRBJ1-2): DSGVTQTPKHLITATGQRVTLRCSPRSGDLSVYWYQQSLDQGLQFLIQYYNGEERAKGNILERFSAQQFPDLHSELNLSSLELGDSALYFCASSVGLHGGGYTFGSGTRLTVV.

The chain couples TRBV28 to TRBJ1-2; D might be TRBD1 (5 bases). Germline V gene lookup returns CDR1 MDHEN and CDR2 SYDVKM. The V gene lost 5 bases and the J gene lost 4 bases, with 11 bases spanning the gap. The CDR3 has 13 residues. The CDR3 sequence is CASSLTGTYGYTF. The CDR3 DNA sequence: TGTGCCAGCAGTCTTACAGGAACCTATGGCTACACCTTC.

The chain joins TRBV27 to TRBJ1-3; D call uncertain. The ends were cut back, 5 bases at V and 4 bases at J, with 12 bases in the middle. Germline CDR1 MNHEY, CDR2 SMNVEV (reference sequence). The CDR3 consists of 14 residues. In DNA form, the CDR3 reads TGTGCCAGCAGTCCCCTCGGTTCGGGAAACACCATATATTTT. Translation gives CASSPLGSGNTIYF.

The sample holds one count of this clone. The chain carries TRBV5-1 and TRBJ2-3; 10 bases are a match to TRBD1. Germline loops: CDR1 SGHRS, CDR2 YFSETQ. The CDR3 spans 15 residues. V lost 0 bases to trimming and J lost 5 bases; unmatched junction nucleotides: 3. The CDR3 region has the DNA TGCGCCAGCAGCTTGGGACAGGGGGCAGGAGATACGCAGTATTTT. The encoded protein is CASSLGQGAGDTQYF.

The chain joins TRBV5-6 to TRBJ2-1; D is uncertain. This CDR3 has 14 residues. Germline V gives CDR1 SGHDT, CDR2 YYEEEE. V was cut by 0 bases and J by 4 bases, with 8 bases left in between. The CDR3 protein is CASSLEIKYNEQFF. In DNA form, the CDR3 reads TGTGCCAGCAGCTTGGAAATCAAATACAATGAGCAGTTCTTC.

CDR3 loop: CAIEEPSGANVLTF. In nucleotides, the CDR3 is TGTGCCATCGAAGAGCCCTCTGGGGCCAACGTCCTGACTTTC. The V and J genes are TRBV10-3 and TRBJ2-6; no definite D call. The V end lost 8 bases, the J end lost 0 bases, and 8 bases lay between the germline ends. The CDR3 loop spans 14 amino acids. CDR1 and CDR2 (germline): ENHRY, SYGVKD.